One T cell receptor (beta chain) is described in this entry. The sample is drawn from a study of blood T cell repertoires in COVID-19. Study-wide background: Researchers got acute and convalescent COVID-19 samples from the United States, Italy and Spain. Sources were T cells, B-cell-depleted T cells, or PBMCs; the material itself was cDNA or gDNA.

The CDR3 is made up of 14 amino acids. The V and J ends lost 1 base and 8 bases, in that order; junction bases with no gene match: 6. Germline CDR1 SEHNR, CDR2 FQNEAQ (reference sequence). Authors' data handling: Amplification of reference gene primers provided the estimated nucleated cell counts. Only in-frame clones appear in the TCRdb table, and some are missing; sequencing was by immunoSEQ multiplex PCR. The V and J calls and clone size are taken from that table; D and trimming were inferred from the DNA. The repertoire has 40,000 to 50,000 clones, over 75% of them found once; the top ten carry approximately 42%.

The TCR sequence derives from a man aged 35 to 55 with active or convalescent COVID-19. This chain joins TRBV7-9 and TRBJ2-3; TRBD2 matches 7 bases. The sample consisted of peripheral blood. This CDR3 is CASSLGPTGGTQYF. The CDR3 coding sequence is TGTGCCAGCAGCTTAGGACCCACGGGGGGTACGCAGTATTTT.